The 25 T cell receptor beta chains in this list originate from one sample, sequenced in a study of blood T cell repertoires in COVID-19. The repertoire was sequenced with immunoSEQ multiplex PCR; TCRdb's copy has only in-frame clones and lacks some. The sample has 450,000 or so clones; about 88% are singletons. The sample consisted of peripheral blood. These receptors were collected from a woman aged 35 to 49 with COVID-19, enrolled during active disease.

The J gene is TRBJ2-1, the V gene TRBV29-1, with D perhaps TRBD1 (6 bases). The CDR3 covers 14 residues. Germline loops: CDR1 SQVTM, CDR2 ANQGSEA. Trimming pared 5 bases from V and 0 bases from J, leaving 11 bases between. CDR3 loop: CSVRDRSSYNEQFF. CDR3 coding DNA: TGCAGCGTTAGAGACAGGAGCTCCTACAATGAGCAGTTCTTC.

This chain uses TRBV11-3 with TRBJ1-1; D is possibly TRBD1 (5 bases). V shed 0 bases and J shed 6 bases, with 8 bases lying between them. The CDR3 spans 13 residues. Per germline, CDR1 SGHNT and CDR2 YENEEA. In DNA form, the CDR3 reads TGTGCCAGCAGCTTAGATTTCAGGGCTGAAGCTTTCTTT. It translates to CASSLDFRAEAFF.

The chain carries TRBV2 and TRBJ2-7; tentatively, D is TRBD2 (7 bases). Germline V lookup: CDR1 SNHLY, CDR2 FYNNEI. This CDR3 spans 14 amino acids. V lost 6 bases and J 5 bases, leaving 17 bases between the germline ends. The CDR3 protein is CASSRSQGRDEQYF. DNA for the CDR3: TGTGCCAGCAGCCGCTCGCAGGGGAGGGACGAGCAGTACTTC.

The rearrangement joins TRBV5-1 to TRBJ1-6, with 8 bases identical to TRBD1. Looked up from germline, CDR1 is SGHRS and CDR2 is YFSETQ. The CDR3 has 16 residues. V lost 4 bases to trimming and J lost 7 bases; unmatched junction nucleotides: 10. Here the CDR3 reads CASSAGWGQANSPLHF. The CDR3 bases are TGCGCCAGCAGCGCGGGCTGGGGACAGGCAAATTCACCCCTCCACTTT.

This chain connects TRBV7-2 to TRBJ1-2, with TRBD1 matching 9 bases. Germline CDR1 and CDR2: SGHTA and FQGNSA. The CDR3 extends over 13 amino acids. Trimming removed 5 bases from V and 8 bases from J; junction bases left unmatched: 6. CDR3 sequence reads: CASSPRDRDGYTF. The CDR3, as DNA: TGTGCCAGCAGCCCCCGGGACAGGGACGGCTACACCTTC.

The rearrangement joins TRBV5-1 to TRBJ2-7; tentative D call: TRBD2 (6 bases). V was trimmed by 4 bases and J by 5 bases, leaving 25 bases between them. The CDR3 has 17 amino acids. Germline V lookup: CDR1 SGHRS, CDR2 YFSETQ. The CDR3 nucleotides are TGCGCCAGCAGCGGATTCACCGGGACTCACTTTTCTGACGAGCAGTACTTC. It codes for CASSGFTGTHFSDEQYF. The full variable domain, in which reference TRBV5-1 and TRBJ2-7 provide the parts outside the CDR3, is KAGVTQTPRYLIKTRGQQVTLSCSPISGHRSVSWYQQTPGQGLQFLFEYFSETQRNKGNFPGRFSGRQFSNSRSEMNVSTLELGDSALYLCASSGFTGTHFSDEQYFGPGTRLTVT.

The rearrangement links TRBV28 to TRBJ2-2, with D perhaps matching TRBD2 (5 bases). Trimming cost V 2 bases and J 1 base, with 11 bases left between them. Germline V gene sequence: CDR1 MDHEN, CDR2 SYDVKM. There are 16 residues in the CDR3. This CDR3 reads CASSLTGRENTGELFF. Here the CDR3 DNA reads TGTGCCAGCAGTTTAACGGGAAGGGAGAACACCGGGGAGCTGTTTTTT.

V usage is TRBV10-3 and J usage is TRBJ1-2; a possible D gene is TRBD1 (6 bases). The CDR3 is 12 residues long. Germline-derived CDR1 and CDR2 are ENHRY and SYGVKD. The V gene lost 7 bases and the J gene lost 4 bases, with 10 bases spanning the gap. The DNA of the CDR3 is TGTGCCATCACCGGGACAAGCTATGGCTACACCTTC. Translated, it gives CAITGTSYGYTF.

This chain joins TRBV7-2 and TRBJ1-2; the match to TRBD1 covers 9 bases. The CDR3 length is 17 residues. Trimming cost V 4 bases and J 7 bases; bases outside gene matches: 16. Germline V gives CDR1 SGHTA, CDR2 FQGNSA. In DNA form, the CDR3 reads TGTGCCAGCAGCTCCTTCATAGAAACAGGGGGCCCTGGTGGCTACACCTTC. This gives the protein CASSSFIETGGPGGYTF.

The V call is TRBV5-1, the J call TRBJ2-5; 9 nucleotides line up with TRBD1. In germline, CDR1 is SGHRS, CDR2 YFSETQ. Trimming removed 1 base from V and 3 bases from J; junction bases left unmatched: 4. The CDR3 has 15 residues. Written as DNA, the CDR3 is TGCGCCAGCAGCTTGTTACGACAGGGGGAAGAGACCCAGTACTTC. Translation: CASSLLRQGEETQYF.

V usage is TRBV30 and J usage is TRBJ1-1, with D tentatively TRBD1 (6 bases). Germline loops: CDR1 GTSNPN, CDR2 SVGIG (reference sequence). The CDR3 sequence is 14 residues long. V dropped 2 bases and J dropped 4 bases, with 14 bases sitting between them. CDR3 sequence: CAWSIVAGATEAFF. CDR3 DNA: TGTGCCTGGAGTATTGTAGCAGGGGCCACTGAAGCTTTCTTT.

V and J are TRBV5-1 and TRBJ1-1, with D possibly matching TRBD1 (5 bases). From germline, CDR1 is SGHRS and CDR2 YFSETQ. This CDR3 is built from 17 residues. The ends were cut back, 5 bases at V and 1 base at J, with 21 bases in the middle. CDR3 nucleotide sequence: TGCGCCAGCAGGAGACTAGGGACCGCTCAATCGAACACTGAAGCTTTCTTT. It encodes CASRRLGTAQSNTEAFF.

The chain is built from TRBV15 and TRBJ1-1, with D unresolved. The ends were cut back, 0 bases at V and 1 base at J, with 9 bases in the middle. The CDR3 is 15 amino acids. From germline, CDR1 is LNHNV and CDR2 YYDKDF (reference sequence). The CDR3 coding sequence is TGTGCCACCAGCAGAGATCTAGGAGGGAACACTGAAGCTTTCTTT. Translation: CATSRDLGGNTEAFF.

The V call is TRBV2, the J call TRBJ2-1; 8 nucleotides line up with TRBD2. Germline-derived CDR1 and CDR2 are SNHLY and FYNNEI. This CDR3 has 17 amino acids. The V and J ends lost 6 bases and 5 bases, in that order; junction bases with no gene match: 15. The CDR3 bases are TGTGCCAGCAGCCAAAGGAGGACTAGCCGGGGGGACAATGAGCAGTTCTTC. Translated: CASSQRRTSRGDNEQFF.

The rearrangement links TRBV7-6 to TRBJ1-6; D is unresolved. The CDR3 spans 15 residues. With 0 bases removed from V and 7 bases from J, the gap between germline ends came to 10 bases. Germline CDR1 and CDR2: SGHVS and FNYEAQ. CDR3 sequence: CASSLAHSQNSPLHF. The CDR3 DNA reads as TGTGCCAGCAGCTTAGCGCACAGTCAGAATTCACCCCTCCACTTT.

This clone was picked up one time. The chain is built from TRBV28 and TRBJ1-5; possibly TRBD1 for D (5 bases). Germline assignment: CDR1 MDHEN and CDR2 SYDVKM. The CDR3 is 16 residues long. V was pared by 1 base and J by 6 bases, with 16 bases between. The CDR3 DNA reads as TGTGCCAGCAGTTTATCCTCGCGGGGACCAGGTCAGCCCCAGCATTTT. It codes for CASSLSSRGPGQPQHF. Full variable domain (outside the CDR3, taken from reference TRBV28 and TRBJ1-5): DVKVTQSSRYLVKRTGEKVFLECVQDMDHENMFWYRQDPGLGLRLIYFSYDVKMKEKGDIPEGYSVSREKKERFSLILESASTNQTSMYLCASSLSSRGPGQPQHFGDGTRLSIL.

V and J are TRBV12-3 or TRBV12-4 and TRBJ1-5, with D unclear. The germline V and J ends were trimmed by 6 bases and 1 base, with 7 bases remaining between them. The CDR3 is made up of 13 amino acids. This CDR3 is CASSGWSNQPQHF. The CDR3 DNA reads TGTGCCAGCAGCGGTTGGAGCAATCAGCCCCAGCATTTT.

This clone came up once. In DNA, the CDR3 is TGTGCCAGTAGTACTAGCGGCCGGGGAAACATTCAGTACTTC. It is translated as CASSTSGRGNIQYF. This sequence joins TRBV19 and TRBJ2-4, with 7 bases lining up with TRBD2. The CDR3 is made up of 14 amino acids. Losses at the gene ends were 4 bases for V and 6 bases for J; bases not matched to a gene: 6. Germline-derived CDR1 and CDR2 are LNHDA and SQIVND (reference sequence).

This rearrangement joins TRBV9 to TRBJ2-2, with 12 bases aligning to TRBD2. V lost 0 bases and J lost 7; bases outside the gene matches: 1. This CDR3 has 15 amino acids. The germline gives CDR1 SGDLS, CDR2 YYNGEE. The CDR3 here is CASSVATSGSGELFF. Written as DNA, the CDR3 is TGTGCCAGCAGCGTAGCGACTAGCGGGAGCGGGGAGCTGTTTTTT.

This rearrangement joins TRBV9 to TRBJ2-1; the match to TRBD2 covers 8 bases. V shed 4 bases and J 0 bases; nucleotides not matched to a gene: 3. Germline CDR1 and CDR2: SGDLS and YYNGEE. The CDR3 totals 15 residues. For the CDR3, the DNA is TGTGCCAGCAGCATTCGGGGGGGCTCCTACAATGAGCAGTTCTTC. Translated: CASSIRGGSYNEQFF.

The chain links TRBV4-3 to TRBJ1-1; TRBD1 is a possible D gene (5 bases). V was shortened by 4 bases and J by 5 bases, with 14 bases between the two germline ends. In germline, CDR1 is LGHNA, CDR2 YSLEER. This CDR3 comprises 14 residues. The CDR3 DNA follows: TGCGCCAGCAGCCGCGAGGGAGGGGTGACTGAAGCTTTCTTT. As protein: CASSREGGVTEAFF.

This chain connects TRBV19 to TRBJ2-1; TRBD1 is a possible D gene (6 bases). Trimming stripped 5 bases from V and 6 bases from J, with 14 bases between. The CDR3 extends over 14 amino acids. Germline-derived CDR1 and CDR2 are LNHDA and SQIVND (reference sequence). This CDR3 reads CASSYWGQGNEQFF. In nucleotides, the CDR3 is TGTGCCAGTAGTTACTGGGGGCAGGGCAATGAGCAGTTCTTC.

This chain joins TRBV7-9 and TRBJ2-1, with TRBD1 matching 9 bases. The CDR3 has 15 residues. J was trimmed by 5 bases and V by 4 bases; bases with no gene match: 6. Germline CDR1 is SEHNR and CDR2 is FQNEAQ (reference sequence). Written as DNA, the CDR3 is TGTGCCAGCAGCTACCGGGACAGGGAGGACAATGAGCAGTTCTTC. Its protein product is CASSYRDREDNEQFF. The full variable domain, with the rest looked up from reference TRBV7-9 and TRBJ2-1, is DTGVSQNPRHKITKRGQNVTFRCDPISEHNRLYWYRQTLGQGPEFLTYFQNEAQLEKSRLLSDRFSAERPKGSFSTLEIQRTEQGDSAMYLCASSYRDREDNEQFFGPGTRLTVL.

CDR3 DNA sequence: TGTGCCAGCAGACCCAACACAGGGATTCCCAATCAGCCCCAGCATTTT. It is translated as CASRPNTGIPNQPQHF. The chain recombines TRBV28 with TRBJ1-5; possible D gene TRBD1, 6 bases. Germline V lookup: CDR1 MDHEN, CDR2 SYDVKM. The CDR3 is made up of 16 amino acids. Trimming removed 6 bases at V and 3 bases at J, with 18 bases between.

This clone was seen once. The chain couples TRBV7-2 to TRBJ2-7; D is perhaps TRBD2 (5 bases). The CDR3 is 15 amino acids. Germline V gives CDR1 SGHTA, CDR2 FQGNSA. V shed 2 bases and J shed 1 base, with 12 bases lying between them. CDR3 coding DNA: TGTGCCAGCAGCTTACGACTATCAGAGTCCTACGAGCAGTACTTC. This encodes CASSLRLSESYEQYF.